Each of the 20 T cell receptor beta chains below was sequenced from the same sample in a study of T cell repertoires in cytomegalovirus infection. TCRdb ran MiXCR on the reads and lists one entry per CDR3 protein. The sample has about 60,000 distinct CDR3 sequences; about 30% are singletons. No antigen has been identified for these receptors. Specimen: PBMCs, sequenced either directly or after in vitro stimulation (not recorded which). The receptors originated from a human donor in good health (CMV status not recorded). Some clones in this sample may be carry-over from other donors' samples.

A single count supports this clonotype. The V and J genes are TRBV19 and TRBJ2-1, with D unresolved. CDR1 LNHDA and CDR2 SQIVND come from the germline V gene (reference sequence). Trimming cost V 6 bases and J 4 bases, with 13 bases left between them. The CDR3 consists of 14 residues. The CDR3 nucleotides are TGTGCCAGTAGGACCAACTCCAGGTACAATGAGCAGTTCTTC. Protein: CASRTNSRYNEQFF.

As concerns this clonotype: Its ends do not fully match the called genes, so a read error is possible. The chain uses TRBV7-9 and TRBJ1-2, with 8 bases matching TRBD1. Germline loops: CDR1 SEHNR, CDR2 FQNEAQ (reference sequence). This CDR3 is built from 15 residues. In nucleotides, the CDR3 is TGTGCCAGCAGCTTAGGTGCAGGGGGCGCCTATGTCTACACCTTC. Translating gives CASSLGAGGAYVYTF.

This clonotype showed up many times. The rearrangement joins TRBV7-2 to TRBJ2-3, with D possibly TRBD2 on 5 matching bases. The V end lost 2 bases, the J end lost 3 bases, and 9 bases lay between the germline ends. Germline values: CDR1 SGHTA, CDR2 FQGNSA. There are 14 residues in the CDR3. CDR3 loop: CASSLYGGTDTQYF. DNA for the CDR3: TGTGCCAGCAGCTTATACGGCGGGACAGATACGCAGTATTTT.

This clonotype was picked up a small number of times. CDR3 in DNA: TGCAGTGCTAGGGGCGGGAATAGCAATCAGCCCCAGCATTTT. Encoded protein: CSARGGNSNQPQHF. The chain has TRBV20-1 and TRBJ1-5, with D unclear. This CDR3 comprises 14 residues. Germline CDR1 and CDR2: DFQATT and SNEGSKA (reference sequence). Trimming shortened V by 3 bases and J by 0 bases, and 9 bases separated the two germline ends.

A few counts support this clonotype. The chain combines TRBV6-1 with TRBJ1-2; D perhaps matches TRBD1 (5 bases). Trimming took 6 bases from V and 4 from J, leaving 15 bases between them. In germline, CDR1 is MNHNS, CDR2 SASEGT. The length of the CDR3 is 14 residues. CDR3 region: CASRTGGAGYGYTF. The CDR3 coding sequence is TGTGCCAGCAGGACCGGGGGAGCGGGCTATGGCTACACCTTC.

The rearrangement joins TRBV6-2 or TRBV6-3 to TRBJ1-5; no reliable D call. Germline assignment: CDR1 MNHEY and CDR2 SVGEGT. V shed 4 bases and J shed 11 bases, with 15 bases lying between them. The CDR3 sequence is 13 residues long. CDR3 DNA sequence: TGTGCCAGCAGTTCCTACCTTTTGTTATCCCAGCATTTT. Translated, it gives CASSSYLLLSQHF.

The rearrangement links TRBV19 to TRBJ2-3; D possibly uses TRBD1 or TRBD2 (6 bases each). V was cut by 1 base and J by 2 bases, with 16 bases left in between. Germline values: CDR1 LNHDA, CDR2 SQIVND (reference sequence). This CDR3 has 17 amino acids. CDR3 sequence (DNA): TGTGCCAGTAGTATAGTCCTCGGGGGCGTTCCCACAGATACGCAGTATTTT. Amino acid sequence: CASSIVLGGVPTDTQYF.

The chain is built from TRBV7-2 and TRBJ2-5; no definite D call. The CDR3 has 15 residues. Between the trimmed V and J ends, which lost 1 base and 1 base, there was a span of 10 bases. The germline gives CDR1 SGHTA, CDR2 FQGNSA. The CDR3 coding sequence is TGTGCCAGCAGCTTAGGACCGGCAGCCCAAGAGACCCAGTACTTC. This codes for CASSLGPAAQETQYF.

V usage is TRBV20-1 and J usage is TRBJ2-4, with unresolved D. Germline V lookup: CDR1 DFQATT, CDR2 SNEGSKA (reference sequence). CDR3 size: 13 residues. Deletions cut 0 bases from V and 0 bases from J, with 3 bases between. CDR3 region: CSAREIAKNIQYF. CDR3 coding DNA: TGCAGTGCTAGAGAGATAGCCAAAAACATTCAGTACTTC.

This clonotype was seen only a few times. DNA of the CDR3: TGTGCCAGCAGCTTCTCAGCGGGAGCGTGGAACGAGCAGTACTTC. Protein product: CASSFSAGAWNEQYF. This chain joins TRBV7-2 and TRBJ2-7; TRBD2 aligns across 8 bases. V lost 3 bases and J lost 5; bases outside the gene matches: 9. The germline gives CDR1 SGHTA, CDR2 FQGNSA. This CDR3 spans 15 amino acids.

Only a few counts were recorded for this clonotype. CDR3 sequence: CASSPVRASRSDTQYF. CDR3 sequence (DNA): TGTGCCAGCAGCCCCGTCCGGGCCTCGAGGTCGGATACGCAGTATTTT. The V and J genes are TRBV7-2 and TRBJ2-3; D unclear. The ends were cut back, 5 bases at V and 6 bases at J, with 21 bases in the middle. CDR3 length equals 16 residues. Germline V gene data show CDR1 as SGHTA and CDR2 as FQGNSA.

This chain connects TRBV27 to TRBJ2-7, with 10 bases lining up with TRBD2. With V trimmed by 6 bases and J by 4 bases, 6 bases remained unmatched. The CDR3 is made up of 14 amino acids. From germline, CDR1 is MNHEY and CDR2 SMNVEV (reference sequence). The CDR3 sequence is CASRSGGASYEQYF. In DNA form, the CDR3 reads TGTGCCAGCAGAAGCGGGGGGGCCTCGTACGAGCAGTACTTC.

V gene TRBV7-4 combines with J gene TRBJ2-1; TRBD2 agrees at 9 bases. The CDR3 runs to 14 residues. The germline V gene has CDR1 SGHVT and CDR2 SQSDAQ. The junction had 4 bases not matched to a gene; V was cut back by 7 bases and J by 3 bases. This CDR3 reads CASTSSGVYNEQFF. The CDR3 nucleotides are TGTGCCAGCACTTCTAGCGGGGTCTACAATGAGCAGTTCTTC.

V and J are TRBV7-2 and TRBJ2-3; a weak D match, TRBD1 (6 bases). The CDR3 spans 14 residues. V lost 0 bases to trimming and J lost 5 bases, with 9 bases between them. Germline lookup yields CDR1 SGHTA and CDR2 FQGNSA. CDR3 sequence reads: CASSLALGGDTQYF. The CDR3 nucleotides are TGTGCCAGCAGCTTAGCGTTAGGGGGAGATACGCAGTATTTT. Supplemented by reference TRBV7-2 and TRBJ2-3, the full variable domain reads GAGVSQSPSNKVTEKGKDVELRCDPISGHTALYWYRQSLGQGLEFLIYFQGNSAPDKSGLPSDRFSAERTGGSVSTLTIQRTQQEDSAVYLCASSLALGGDTQYFGPGTRLTVL.

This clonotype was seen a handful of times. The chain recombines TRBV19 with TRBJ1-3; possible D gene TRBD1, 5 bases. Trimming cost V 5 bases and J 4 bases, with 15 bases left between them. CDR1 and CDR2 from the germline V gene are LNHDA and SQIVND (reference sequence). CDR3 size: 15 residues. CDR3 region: CASSPTGVAGNTIYF. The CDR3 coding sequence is TGTGCCAGTAGTCCCACAGGAGTGGCGGGAAACACCATATATTTT.

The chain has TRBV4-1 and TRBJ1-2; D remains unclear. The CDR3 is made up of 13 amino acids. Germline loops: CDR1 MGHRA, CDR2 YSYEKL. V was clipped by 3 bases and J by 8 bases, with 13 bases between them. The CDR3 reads CASSQDAGRGYTF. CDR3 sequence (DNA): TGCGCCAGCAGCCAGGATGCAGGCCGGGGCTACACCTTC.

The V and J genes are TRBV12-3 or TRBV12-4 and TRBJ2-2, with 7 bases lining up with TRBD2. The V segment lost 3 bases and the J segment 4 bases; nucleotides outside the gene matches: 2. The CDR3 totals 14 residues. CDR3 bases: TGTGCCAGCAGTTTTGGCGGGAGCACCGGGGAGCTGTTTTTT. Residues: CASSFGGSTGELFF.

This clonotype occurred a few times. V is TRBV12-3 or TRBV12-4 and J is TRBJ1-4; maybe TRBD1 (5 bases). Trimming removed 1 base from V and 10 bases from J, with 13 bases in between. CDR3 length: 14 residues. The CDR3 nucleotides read TGTGCCAGCAGTTTAGAACAGGAAAAGGGAAAACTGTTTTTT. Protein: CASSLEQEKGKLFF.

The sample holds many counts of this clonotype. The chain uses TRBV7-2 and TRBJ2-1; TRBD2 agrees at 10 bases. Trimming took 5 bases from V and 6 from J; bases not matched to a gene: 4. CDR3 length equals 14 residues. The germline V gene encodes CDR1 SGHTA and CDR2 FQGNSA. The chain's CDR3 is CASSRGTSVNEQFF. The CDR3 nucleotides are TGTGCCAGCAGCCGCGGGACTAGCGTCAATGAGCAGTTCTTC.

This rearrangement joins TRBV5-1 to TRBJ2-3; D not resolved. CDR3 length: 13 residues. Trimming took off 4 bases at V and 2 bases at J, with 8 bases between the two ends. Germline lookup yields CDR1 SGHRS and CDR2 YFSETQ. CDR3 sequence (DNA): TGCGCCAGCAGCGACCTTAACACAGATACGCAGTATTTT. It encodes CASSDLNTDTQYF.